The entry that follows covers one T cell receptor beta chain sequence. Its antigen is not known. The data were taken from a study of PD-1 blockade in classical Hodgkin lymphoma. General observations from the study: Reports indicated that newly diagnosed patients had lower baseline TCR diversity than healthy donors did.

Generated by immunoSEQ multiplex PCR, the TCRdb table keeps only in-frame clones and is missing some. In the table there are thousands of clones, 75% to 90% of which are singletons. Described time point: cycle 4 day 1 (C4D1), after less than 7 weeks of nivolumab. All patients experienced relapse after autologous stem cell transplantation, and brentuximab vedotin exposure was variable. Best responses included complete response and partial response; otherwise, the best response was progressive disease. The CDR3 is 17 amino acids. Trimming removed 3 bases from V and 5 bases from J, with 20 bases in between. Per the germline V gene, CDR1 is ENHRY and CDR2 is SYGVKD.

The sample here was peripheral blood mononuclear cells (PBMCs), taken before the fourth cycle of nivolumab. This TCR was sampled from a human donor with classical Hodgkin lymphoma. This chain links TRBV10-3 with TRBJ2-1, with no clear D. The CDR3 loop is CAISDRLAEGPHNEQFF. In DNA form, the CDR3 reads TGTGCCATCAGTGATAGATTAGCAGAAGGGCCGCACAATGAGCAGTTCTTC.